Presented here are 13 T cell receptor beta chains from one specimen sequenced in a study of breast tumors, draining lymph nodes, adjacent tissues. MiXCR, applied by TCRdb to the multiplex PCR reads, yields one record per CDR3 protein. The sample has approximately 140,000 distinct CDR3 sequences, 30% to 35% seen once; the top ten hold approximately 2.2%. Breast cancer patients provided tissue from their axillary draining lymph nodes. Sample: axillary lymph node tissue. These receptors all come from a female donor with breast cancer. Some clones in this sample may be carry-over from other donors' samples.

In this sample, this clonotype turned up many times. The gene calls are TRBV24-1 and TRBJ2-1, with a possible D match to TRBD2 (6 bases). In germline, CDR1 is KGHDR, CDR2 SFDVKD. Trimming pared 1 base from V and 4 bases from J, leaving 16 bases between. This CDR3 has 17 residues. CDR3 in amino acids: CATSDFRRAESYNEQFF. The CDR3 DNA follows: TGTGCCACCAGTGATTTTAGGAGGGCTGAATCTTACAATGAGCAGTTCTTC.

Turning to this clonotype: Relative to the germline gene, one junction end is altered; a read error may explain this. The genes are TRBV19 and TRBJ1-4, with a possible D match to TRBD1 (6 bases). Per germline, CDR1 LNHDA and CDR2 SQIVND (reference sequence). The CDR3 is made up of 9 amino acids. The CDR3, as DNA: TGTGCCAGTAGCTGGGGGCTGGGTTTT. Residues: CASSWGLGF.

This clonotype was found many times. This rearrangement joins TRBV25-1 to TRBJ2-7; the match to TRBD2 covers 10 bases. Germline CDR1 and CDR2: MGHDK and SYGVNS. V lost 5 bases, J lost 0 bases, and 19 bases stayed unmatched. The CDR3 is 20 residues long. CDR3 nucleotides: TGTGCCAGCAGTCGTACTGCCGTGGGTTTTAGCGGGGGGAACTCCTACGAGCAGTACTTC. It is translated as CASSRTAVGFSGGNSYEQYF.

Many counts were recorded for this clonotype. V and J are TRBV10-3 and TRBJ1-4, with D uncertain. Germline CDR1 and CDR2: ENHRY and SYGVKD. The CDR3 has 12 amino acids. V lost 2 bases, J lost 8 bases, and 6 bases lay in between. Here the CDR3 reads CAISEGREKLFF. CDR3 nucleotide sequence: TGTGCCATCAGTGAGGGTCGGGAAAAACTGTTTTTT.

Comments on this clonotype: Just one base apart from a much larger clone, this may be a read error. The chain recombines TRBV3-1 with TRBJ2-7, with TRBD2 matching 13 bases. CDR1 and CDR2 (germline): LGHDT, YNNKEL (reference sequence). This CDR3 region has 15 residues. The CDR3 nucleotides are TGTGCCAGCAGCCGCGGGACTAGCGGGAACTACGAGCAGCACGTC. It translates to CASSRGTSGNYEQHV.

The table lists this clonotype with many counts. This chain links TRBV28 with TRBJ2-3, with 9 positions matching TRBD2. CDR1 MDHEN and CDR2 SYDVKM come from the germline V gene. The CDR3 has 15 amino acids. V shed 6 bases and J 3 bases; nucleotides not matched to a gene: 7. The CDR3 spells CASRAPSGGTDTQYF. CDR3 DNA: TGTGCCAGCAGGGCTCCCAGCGGGGGGACAGATACGCAGTATTTT. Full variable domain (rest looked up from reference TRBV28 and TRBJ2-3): DVKVTQSSRYLVKRTGEKVFLECVQDMDHENMFWYRQDPGLGLRLIYFSYDVKMKEKGDIPEGYSVSREKKERFSLILESASTNQTSMYLCASRAPSGGTDTQYFGPGTRLTVL.

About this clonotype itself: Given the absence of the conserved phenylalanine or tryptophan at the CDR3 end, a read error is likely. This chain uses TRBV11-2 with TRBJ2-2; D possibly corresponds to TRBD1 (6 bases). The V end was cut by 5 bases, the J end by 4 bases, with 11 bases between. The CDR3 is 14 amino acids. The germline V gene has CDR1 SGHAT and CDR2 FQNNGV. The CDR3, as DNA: TGTGCCAGCAGCCTTACAGGGCCCACCGGGGAGCTGTTTCTT. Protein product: CASSLTGPTGELFL.

The DNA for the CDR3 is TGTGCCATCAGTGAGAAAGGGACAGGGACCACTGAAGCTTTCTTT. Amino acids: CAISEKGTGTTEAFF. V gene TRBV10-3 combines with J gene TRBJ1-1; TRBD1 matches 9 bases. J gave up 4 bases and V 2 bases, and 5 bases lay outside the gene matches. The CDR3 is made up of 15 amino acids. In germline, CDR1 is ENHRY, CDR2 SYGVKD.

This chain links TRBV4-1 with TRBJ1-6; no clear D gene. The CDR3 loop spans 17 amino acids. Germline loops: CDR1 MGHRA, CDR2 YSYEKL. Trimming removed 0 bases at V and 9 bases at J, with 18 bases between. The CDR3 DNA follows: TGCGCCAGCAGCCAAGAAGAGAACTTAATGAGCGGTTCACCCCTCCACTTT. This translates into CASSQEENLMSGSPLHF.

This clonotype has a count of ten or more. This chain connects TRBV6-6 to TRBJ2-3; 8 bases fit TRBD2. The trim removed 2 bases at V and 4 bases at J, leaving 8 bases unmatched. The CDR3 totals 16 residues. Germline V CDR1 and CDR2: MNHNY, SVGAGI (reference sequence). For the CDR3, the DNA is TGTGCCAGCAGTTACGGGGCGGGGGGAGGGTCAGATACGCAGTATTTT. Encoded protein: CASSYGAGGGSDTQYF.

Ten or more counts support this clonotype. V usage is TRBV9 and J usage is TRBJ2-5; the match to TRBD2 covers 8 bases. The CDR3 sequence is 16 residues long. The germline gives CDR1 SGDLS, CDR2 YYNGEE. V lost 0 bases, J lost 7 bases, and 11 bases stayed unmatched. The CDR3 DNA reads TGTGCCAGCAGCGTAGGTATCGGGGGGGCCGCCCCGACCCAGTACTTC. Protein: CASSVGIGGAAPTQYF.

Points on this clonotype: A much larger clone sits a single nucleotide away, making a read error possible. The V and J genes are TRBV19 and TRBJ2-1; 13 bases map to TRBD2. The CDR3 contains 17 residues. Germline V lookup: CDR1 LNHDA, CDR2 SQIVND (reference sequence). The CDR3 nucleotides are TGTGCCAGTAGGGGACTAGCGGGGCTTAGCTCCTACAATGAGCAGTCCTTC. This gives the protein CASRGLAGLSSYNEQSF. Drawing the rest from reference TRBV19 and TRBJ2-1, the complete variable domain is DGGITQSPKYLFRKEGQNVTLSCEQNLNHDAMYWYRQDPGQGLRLIYYSQIVNDFQKGDIAEGYSVSREKKESFPLTVTSAQKNPTAFYLCASRGLAGLSSYNEQSFGPGTRLTVL.

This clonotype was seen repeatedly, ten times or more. The CDR3 spells CATAQGPLDTQYF. In nucleotides, the CDR3 is TGTGCCACTGCACAGGGTCCGTTAGATACGCAGTATTTT. This chain joins TRBV28 and TRBJ2-3; D is perhaps TRBD1 (6 bases). CDR1 and CDR2 (germline): MDHEN, SYDVKM. Trimming took off 10 bases at V and 5 bases at J, with 16 bases between the two ends. CDR3 length equals 13 residues. The variable domain in full, with the rest retrieved from reference TRBV28 and TRBJ2-3, is DVKVTQSSRYLVKRTGEKVFLECVQDMDHENMFWYRQDPGLGLRLIYFSYDVKMKEKGDIPEGYSVSREKKERFSLILESASTNQTSMYLCATAQGPLDTQYFGPGTRLTVL.